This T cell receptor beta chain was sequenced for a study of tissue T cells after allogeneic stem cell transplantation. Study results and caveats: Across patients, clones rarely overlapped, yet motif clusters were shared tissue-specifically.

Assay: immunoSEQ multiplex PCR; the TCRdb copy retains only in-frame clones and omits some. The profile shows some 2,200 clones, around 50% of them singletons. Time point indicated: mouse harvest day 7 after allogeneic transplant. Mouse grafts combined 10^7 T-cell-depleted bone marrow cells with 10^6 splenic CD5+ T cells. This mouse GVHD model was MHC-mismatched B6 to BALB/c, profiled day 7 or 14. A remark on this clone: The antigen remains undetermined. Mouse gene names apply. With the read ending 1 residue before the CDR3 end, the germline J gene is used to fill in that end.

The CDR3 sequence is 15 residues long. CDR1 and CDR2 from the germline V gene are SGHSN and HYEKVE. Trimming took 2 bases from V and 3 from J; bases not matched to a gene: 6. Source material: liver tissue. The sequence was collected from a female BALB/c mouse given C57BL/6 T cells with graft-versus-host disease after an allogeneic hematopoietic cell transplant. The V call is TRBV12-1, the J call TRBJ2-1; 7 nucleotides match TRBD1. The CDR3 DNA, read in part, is TGTGCCAGCTCTCCCCACAGGGGTGGCTATGCTGAGCAGTTC. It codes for CASSPHRGGYAEQF. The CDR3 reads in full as CASSPHRGGYAEQFF.